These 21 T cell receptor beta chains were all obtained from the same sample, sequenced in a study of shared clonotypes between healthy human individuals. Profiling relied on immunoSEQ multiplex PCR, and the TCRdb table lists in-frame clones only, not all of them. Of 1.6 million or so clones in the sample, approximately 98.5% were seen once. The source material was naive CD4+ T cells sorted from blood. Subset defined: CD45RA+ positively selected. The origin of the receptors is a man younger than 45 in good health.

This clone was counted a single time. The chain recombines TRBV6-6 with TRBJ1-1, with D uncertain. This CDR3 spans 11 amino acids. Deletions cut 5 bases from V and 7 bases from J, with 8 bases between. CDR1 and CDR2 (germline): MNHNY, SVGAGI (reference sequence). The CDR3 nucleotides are TGTGCCAGCAGTCTCACCCTTGAAGCTTTCTTT. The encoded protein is CASSLTLEAFF.

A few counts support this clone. For the CDR3, the DNA is TGTGCCAGCAGCGTAGACCGCCTAGCGGGTAAGAAAAACATTCAGTACTTC. Its translation: CASSVDRLAGKKNIQYF. The chain carries TRBV9 and TRBJ2-4; 8 bases are a match to TRBD2. From germline, CDR1 is SGDLS and CDR2 YYNGEE. The CDR3 covers 17 residues. V dropped 0 bases and J dropped 4; count of bases not matched to a gene: 9.

The CDR3 protein is CASSFSGDTQYF. CDR3 DNA: TGTGCCAGCAGTTTTAGCGGAGATACGCAGTATTTT. The chain couples TRBV6-6 to TRBJ2-3, with D tentatively TRBD2 (6 bases). The CDR3 runs 12 residues. Germline lookup yields CDR1 MNHNY and CDR2 SVGAGI (reference sequence). V lost 4 bases and J lost 5, with 7 bases in between.

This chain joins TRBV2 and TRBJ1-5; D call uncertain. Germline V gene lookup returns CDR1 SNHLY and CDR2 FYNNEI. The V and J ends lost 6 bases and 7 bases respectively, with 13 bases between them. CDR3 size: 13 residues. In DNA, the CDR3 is TGTGCCAGCAGCTCGCGAAGCGAACAGCCCCAGCATTTT. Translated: CASSSRSEQPQHF.

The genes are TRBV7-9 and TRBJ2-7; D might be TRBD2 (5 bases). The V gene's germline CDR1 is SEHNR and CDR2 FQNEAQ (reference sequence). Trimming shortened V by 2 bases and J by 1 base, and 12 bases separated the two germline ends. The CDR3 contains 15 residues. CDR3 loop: CASSLSPSGSYEQYF. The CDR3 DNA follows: TGTGCCAGCAGCTTAAGTCCATCGGGATCCTACGAGCAGTACTTC.

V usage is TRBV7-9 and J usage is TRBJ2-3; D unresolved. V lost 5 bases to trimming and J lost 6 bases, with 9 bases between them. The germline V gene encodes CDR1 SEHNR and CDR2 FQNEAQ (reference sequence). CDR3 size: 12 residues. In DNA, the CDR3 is TGTGCCAGCAGCCCCGGACGGGATACGCAGTATTTT. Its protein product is CASSPGRDTQYF.

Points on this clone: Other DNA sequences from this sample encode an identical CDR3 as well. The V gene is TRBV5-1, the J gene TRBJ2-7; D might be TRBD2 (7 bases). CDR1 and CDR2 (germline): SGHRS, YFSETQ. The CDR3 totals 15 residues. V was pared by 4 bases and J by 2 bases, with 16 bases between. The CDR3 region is CASSPGGRDPYEQYF. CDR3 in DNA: TGCGCCAGCAGCCCGGGGGGCAGGGACCCCTACGAGCAGTACTTC. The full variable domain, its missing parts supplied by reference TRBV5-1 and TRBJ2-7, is KAGVTQTPRYLIKTRGQQVTLSCSPISGHRSVSWYQQTPGQGLQFLFEYFSETQRNKGNFPGRFSGRQFSNSRSEMNVSTLELGDSALYLCASSPGGRDPYEQYFGPGTRLTVT.

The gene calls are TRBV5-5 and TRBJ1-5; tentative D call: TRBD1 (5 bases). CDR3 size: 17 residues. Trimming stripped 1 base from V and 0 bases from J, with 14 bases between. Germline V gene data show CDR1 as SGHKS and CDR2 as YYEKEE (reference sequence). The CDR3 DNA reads TGTGCCAGCAGCTTGTCAGGGAACAGGTTTAGCAATCAGCCCCAGCATTTT. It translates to CASSLSGNRFSNQPQHF.

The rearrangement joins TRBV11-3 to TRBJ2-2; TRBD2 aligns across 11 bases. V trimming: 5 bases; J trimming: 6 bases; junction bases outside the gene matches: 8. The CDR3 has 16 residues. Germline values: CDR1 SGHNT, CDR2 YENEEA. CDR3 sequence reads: CASSPQTSGSSGELFF. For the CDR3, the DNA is TGTGCCAGCAGCCCCCAAACTAGCGGGAGTTCCGGGGAGCTGTTTTTT.

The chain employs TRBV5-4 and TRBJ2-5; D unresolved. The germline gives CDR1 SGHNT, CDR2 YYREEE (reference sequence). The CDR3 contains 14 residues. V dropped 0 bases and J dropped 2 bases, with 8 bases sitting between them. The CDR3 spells CASSLEAGQETQYF. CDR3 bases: TGTGCCAGCAGCTTGGAAGCAGGACAAGAGACCCAGTACTTC. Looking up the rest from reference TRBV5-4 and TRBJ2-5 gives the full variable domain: ETGVTQSPTHLIKTRGQQVTLRCSSQSGHNTVSWYQQALGQGPQFIFQYYREEENGRGNFPPRFSGLQFPNYSSELNVNALELDDSALYLCASSLEAGQETQYFGPGTRLLVL.

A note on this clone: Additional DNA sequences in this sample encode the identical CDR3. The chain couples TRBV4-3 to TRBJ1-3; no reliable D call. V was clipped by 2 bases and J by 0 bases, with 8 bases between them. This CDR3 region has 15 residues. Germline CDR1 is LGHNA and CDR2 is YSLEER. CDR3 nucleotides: TGCGCCAGCAGCCAAAGCCCTAGCTCTGGAAACACCATATATTTT. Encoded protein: CASSQSPSSGNTIYF.

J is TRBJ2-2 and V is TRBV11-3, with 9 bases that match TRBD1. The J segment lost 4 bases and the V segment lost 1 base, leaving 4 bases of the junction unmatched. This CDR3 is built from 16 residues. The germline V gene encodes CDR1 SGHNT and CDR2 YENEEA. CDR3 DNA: TGTGCCAGCAGCTTAGCCAGGACAGGGGTCACCGGGGAGCTGTTTTTT. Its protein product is CASSLARTGVTGELFF. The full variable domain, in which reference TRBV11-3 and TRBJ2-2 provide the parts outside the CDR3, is EAGVVQSPRYKIIEKKQPVAFWCNPISGHNTLYWYLQNLGQGPELLIRYENEEAVDDSQLPKDRFSAERLKGVDSTLKIQPAELGDSAVYLCASSLARTGVTGELFFGEGSRLTVL.

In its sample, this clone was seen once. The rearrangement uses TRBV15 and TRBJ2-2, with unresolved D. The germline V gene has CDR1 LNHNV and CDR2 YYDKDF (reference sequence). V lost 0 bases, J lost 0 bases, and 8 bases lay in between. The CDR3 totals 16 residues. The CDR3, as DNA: TGTGCCACCAGCAGAGATCGGAGCGCGAACACCGGGGAGCTGTTTTTT. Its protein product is CATSRDRSANTGELFF.

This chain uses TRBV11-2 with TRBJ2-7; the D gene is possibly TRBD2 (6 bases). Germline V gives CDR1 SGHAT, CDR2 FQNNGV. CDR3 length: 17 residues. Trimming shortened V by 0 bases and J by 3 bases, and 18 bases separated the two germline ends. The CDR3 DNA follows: TGTGCCAGCAGCTTAGAATTGGGGGGAGTAAGAAACTACGAGCAGTACTTC. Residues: CASSLELGGVRNYEQYF.

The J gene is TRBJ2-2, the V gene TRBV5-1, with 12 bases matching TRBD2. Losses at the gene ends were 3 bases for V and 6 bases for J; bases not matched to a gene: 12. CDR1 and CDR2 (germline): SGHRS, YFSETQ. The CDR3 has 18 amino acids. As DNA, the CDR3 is TGCGCCAGCAGCTGGGCGAAGACTAGCGGGAGAATGGCCGGGGAGCTGTTTTTT. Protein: CASSWAKTSGRMAGELFF.

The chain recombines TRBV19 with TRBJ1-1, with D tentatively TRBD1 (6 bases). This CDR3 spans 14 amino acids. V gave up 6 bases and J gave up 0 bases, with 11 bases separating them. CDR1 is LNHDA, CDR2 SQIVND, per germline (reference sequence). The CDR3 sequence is CASRTGDLNTEAFF. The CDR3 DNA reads TGTGCCAGTAGGACAGGCGACTTGAACACTGAAGCTTTCTTT. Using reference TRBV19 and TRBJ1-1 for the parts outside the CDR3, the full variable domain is DGGITQSPKYLFRKEGQNVTLSCEQNLNHDAMYWYRQDPGQGLRLIYYSQIVNDFQKGDIAEGYSVSREKKESFPLTVTSAQKNPTAFYLCASRTGDLNTEAFFGQGTRLTVV.

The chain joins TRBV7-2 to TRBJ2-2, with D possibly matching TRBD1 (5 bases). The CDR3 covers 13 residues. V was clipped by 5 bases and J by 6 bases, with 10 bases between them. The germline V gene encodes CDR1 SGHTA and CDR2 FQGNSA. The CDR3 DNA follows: TGTGCCAGCAGCCCAGGGCACGCCGGGGAGCTGTTTTTT. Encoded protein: CASSPGHAGELFF.

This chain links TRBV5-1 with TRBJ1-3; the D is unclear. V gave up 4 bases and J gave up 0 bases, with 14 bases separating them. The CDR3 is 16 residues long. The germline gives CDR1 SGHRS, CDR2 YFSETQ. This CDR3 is CASSVGPHSSGNTIYF. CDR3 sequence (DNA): TGCGCCAGCAGCGTTGGCCCGCACAGCTCTGGAAACACCATATATTTT.

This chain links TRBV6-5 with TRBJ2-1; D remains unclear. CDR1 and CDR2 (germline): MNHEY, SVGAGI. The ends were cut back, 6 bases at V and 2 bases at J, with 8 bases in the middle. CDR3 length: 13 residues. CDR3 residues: CASSLDTYNEQFF. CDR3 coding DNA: TGTGCCAGCAGCCTCGACACCTACAATGAGCAGTTCTTC.

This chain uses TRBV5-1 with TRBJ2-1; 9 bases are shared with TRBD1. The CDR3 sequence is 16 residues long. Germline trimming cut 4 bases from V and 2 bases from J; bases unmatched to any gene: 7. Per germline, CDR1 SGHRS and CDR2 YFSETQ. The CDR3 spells CASSPNRDRAYNEQFF. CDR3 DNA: TGCGCCAGCAGCCCGAACCGGGACAGGGCCTACAATGAGCAGTTCTTC.

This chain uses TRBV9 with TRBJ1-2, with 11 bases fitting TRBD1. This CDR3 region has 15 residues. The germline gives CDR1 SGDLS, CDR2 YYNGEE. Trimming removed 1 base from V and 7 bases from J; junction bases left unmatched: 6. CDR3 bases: TGTGCCAGCAGCGTACGGACAGGGGGCGCGAGTGGCTACACCTTC. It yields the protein CASSVRTGGASGYTF.